This T cell receptor (beta chain) emerged from a study of blood T cell repertoires in COVID-19. CDR3 size: 16 residues. V dropped 1 base and J dropped 5 bases, with 14 bases sitting between them. Germline V CDR1 and CDR2: LGHDT, YNNKEL (reference sequence). The table came from immunoSEQ multiplex PCR; TCRdb's copy has only in-frame clones and leaves some out. The table lists about 240,000 clones, roughly 90% of them singletons. This rearrangement joins TRBV3-1 (or the pseudogene TRBV3-2) to TRBJ2-2; D is perhaps TRBD2 (6 bases). The TCR was taken from a woman younger than 45 who had recovered from COVID-19. Sequencing was carried out using PBMCs or T cells enriched from blood (not recorded which). CDR3 residues: CASSQVGGSRTGELFF. The CDR3 DNA reads as TGTGCCAGCAGCCAAGTTGGGGGGAGCAGGACCGGGGAGCTGTTTTTT.